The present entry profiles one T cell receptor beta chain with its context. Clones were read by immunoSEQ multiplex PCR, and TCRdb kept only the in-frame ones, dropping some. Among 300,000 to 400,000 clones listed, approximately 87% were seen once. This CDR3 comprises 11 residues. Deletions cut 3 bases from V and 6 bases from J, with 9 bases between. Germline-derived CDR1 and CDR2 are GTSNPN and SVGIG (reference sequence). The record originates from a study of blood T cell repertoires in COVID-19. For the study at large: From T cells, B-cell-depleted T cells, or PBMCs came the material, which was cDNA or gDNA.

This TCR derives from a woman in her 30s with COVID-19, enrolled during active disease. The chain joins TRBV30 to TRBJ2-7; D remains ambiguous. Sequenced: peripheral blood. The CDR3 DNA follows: TGTGCCTGGAGGCGCGGCACCGAGCAGTACTTC. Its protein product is CAWRRGTEQYF.